A selection of T cell receptor beta chains follows, all from one sample in a study of blood T cell repertoires in COVID-19. Assay: immunoSEQ multiplex PCR; the TCRdb copy retains only in-frame clones and omits some. The data show approximately 210,000 clones, 84% seen once. The sequencing sample was made of peripheral blood. These receptors were collected from a woman of 80 years or more with COVID-19, enrolled during active disease. The CDR3 runs from the conserved cysteine through the conserved F or W. The order of the fields is V gene, J gene, D gene, clone size, CDR3 DNA, CDR3 protein. D genes are given only for firm matches. The size field is filled for only some rows; it gives once, few, many or a size class.

TRBV6-5	TRBJ1-5	TRBD1	.	TGTGCCATCACGGGACAGGGCTGGAGCAATCAGCCCCAGCATTTT	CAITGQGWSNQPQHF
TRBV5-1	TRBJ1-1	TRBD1	few	TGCGCCAGCAGCCGTACAGGGGGGAACACTGAAGCTTTCTTT	CASSRTGGNTEAFF
TRBV9	TRBJ1-5	TRBD1	.	TGTGCCAGCAGTGTCGGACAGGGCGGTCCGGGTCAGCCCCAGCATTTT	CASSVGQGGPGQPQHF
TRBV29-1	TRBJ2-5	TRBD1	.	TGCAGCGGCAGGGGGTTGCGGGAGACCCAGTACTTC	CSGRGLRETQYF
TRBV28	TRBJ2-1	TRBD2	.	TGTGCCAGCAGTTTCCTAGCGGGAGGGGATACCTACAATGAGCAGTTCTTC	CASSFLAGGDTYNEQFF
TRBV3-1/TRBV3-2	TRBJ2-7	TRBD1	.	TGTGCCAGCAGCCTCTCGGGACAGGGCAACGAGCAGTACTTC	CASSLSGQGNEQYF
TRBV2	TRBJ2-3	TRBD2	.	TGTGCCAGCAGTGAAATCTGGGTAGCGGGGGGAGGGGATTTT	CASSEIWVAGGGDF
TRBV7-7	TRBJ2-1	.	few	TGTGCTAGCAGCCCCATGTGGGACTCCAATGAGCAGTTCTTC	CASSPMWDSNEQFF
TRBV5-1	TRBJ1-5	.	.	TGCGCCAGCAGCTTGGCGGGGGACCAGCCCCAGCATTTT	CASSLAGDQPQHF
TRBV6-6	TRBJ2-5	.	.	TGTGCCAGCAGGGACTTCCAAGAGACCCAGTACTTC	CASRDFQETQYF
TRBV2	TRBJ1-3	.	.	TGTGCCAGCAGTCTGGCAGGGCCTGGAAACACCATATATTTT	CASSLAGPGNTIYF
TRBV7-3	TRBJ2-7	.	.	TGTGCCAGCAGCTTAGGAGGTGGCTTCAGACCGTCCTACGAGCAGTACTTC	CASSLGGGFRPSYEQYF
TRBV9	TRBJ2-3	TRBD2	once	TGTGCCAGCAGCGTAGCCCCTATGCTAGCGGGGGTCACAGATACGCAGTATTTT	CASSVAPMLAGVTDTQYF
TRBV5-1	TRBJ2-1	TRBD2	.	TGCGCCAGCAGCTTGTCGGGGGGACCTCACAATGAGCAGTTCTTC	CASSLSGGPHNEQFF
TRBV2	TRBJ1-4	TRBD1	few	TGTGCCAGCATCCAGCCGGGACAGGGGCATGAAAAACTGTTTTTT	CASIQPGQGHEKLFF
TRBV13	TRBJ1-6	.	once	TGTGCCAGCAGCTTAGGGACAGGAAATTCACCCCTCCACTTT	CASSLGTGNSPLHF
TRBV3-1/TRBV3-2	TRBJ2-2	.	.	TGTGCCAGCAGCCAAGATCCCGCCAGTACCGGGGAGCTGTTTTTT	CASSQDPASTGELFF
TRBV6-6	TRBJ1-2	.	.	TGTGCCGGCAGGGCCTCCTATGGCTACACCTTC	CAGRASYGYTF